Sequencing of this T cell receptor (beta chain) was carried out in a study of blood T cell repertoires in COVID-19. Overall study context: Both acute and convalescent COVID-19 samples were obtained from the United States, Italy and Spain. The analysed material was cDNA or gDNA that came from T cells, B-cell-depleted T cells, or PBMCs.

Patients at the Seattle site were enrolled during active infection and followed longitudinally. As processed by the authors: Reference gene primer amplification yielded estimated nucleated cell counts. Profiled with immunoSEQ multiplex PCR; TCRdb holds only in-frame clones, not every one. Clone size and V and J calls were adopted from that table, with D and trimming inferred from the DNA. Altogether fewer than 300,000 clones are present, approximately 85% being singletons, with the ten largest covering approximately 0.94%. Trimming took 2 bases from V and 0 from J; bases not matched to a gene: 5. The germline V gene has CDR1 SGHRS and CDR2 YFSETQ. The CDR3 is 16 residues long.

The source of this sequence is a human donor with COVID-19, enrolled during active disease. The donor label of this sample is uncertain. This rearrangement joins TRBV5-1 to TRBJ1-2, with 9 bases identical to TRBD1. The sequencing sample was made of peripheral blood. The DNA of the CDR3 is TGCGCCAGCAGCTTCACAACAGGGGGCTCTAACTATGGCTACACCTTC. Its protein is CASSFTTGGSNYGYTF.